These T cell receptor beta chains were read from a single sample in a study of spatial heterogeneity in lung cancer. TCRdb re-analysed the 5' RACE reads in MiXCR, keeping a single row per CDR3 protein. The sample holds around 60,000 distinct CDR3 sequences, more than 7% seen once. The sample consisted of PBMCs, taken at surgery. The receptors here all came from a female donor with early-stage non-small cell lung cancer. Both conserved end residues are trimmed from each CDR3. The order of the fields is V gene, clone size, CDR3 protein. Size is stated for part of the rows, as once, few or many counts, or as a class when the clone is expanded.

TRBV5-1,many,ASSLWGVRTEAF
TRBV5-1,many,ASSLADLGPSSYNEQF
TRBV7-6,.,ASSLAVAGGQETQY
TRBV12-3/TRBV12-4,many,ASRTEGAGKLF
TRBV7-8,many,ASSFGWDQVNQPQH
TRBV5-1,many,ASSLQSYAEAF
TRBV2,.,ASSIGQYNEQF
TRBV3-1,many,ASSPSGQGADTQY
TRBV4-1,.,ASAHSSFSYEQY
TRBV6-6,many,ASSYGGETQY
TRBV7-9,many,ASSLEGEGTGELF
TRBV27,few,ASSLSLLAGVGVTGELF
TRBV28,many,ASSLKGSAQH
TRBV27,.,ASSLLQGARYGYT
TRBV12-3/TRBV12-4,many,ASSTITEAF
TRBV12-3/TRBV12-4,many,ASSFGDSSYNSPLH
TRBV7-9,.,ASSQGQGREKLF
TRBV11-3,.,ASSLDGGLQSDTQY
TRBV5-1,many,ASSLEVTNYGYT
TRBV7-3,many,ASSYTGSTDTQY
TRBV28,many,ASGAEKLF